This TCR beta chain was sequenced during a study of cytomegalovirus exposure and HLA in healthy donors. PCR involved 60 Vbeta and 13 Jbeta primers. Clones were read by immunoSEQ multiplex PCR, and TCRdb kept only the in-frame ones, dropping some. The table includes 150,000 to 200,000 clones, around four fifths detected once. J gave up 8 bases and V 1 base, and 8 bases lay outside the gene matches. Germline loops: CDR1 SEHNR, CDR2 FQNEAQ (reference sequence). The CDR3 contains 15 residues. Sequencing was performed on PBMCs. The clonotype was recovered from a man between 35 and 55 years old in good health and CMV-seropositive. V and J are TRBV7-9 and TRBJ2-1; the match to TRBD2 covers 7 bases. The CDR3: CASSLVGGSGDEQFF. CDR3 coding DNA: TGTGCCAGCAGCTTAGTAGGCGGGAGTGGCGATGAGCAGTTCTTC.